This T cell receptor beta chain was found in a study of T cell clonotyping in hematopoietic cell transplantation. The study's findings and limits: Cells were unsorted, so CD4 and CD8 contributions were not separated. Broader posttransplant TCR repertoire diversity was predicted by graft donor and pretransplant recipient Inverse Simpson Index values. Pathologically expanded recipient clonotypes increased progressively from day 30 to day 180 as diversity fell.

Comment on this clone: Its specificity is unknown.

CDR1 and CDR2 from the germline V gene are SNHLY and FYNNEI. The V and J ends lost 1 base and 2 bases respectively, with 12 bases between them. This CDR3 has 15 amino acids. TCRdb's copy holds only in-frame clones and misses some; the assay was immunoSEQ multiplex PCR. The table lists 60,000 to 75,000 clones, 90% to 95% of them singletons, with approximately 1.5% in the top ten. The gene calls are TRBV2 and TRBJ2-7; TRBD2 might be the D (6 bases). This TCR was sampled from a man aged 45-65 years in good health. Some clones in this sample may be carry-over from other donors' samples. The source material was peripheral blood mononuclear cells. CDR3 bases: TGTGCCAGCAGTGAAGAGGGACTGGTTACCTACGAGCAGTACTTC. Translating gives CASSEEGLVTYEQYF.